This TCR beta chain derives from a study of T cell responses to AZD1222 COVID-19 vaccine. TCRdb keeps only in-frame clones here, not all; method: immunoSEQ multiplex PCR. Here the sample spans over 130,000 clones, about 89% being singletons. The germline V and J ends were trimmed by 0 bases and 7 bases, with 0 bases remaining between them. The CDR3 is 10 residues long. The germline gives CDR1 SQVTM, CDR2 ANQGSEA. Points on this clone: Its antigen remains unknown.

The study, taken as a whole, reports: Mostly white British, mostly female donors; authors suggested clonal diversity may be underestimated.

This sequence originates from an adult who received the MenACWY meningococcal vaccine as a control. The sequences come from peripheral blood, collected 28 days after the second dose of the MenACWY control vaccine. The chain links TRBV29-1 to TRBJ1-4, with D uncertain. CDR3 sequence (DNA): TGCAGCGTTGAAGATGAAAAACTGTTTTTT. As protein: CSVEDEKLFF.